Only one count was recorded for the clone carrying this T cell receptor (beta chain). As yet, its antigen is unknown. Germline assignment: CDR1 LNHNV and CDR2 YYDKDF (reference sequence). The CDR3 has 14 amino acids. The V end was cut by 0 bases, the J end by 6 bases, with 12 bases between. Produced via immunoSEQ multiplex PCR; TCRdb's table is partial and in-frame only. The table lists hundreds of thousands of clones, 90% to 95% of them singletons, with roughly 0.51% in the top ten. This entry comes from a study of T cell responses to AZD1222 COVID-19 vaccine. Pooling of second doses given at about 4 or about 12 weeks was done. Notes on the study in general: Clonal diversity was possibly underestimated, and the donors were mostly white British, with more females. Repertoire collection took place solely once the T cell response had peaked. Spike-specific TCR breadth and depth both grew after two AZD1222 doses.

The sequenced sample was peripheral blood, obtained 28 days after the second AZD1222 dose. The receptor was derived from an adult who received the AZD1222 COVID-19 vaccine. The genes are TRBV15 and TRBJ2-7, with TRBD2 as a possible D gene (6 bases). The CDR3 reads CATSRDLATPEQYF. CDR3 nucleotides: TGTGCCACCAGCAGAGACCTAGCGACTCCCGAGCAGTACTTC.